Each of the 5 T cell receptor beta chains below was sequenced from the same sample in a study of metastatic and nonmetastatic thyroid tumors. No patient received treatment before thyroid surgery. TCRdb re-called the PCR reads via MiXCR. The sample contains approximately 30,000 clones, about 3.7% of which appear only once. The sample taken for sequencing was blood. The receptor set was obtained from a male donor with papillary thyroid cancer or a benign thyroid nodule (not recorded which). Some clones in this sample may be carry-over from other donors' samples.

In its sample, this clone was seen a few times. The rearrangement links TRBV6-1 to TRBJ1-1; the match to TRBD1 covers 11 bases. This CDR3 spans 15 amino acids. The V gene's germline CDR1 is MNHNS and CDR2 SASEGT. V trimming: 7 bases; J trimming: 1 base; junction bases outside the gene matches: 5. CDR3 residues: CASIRTGGANTEAFF. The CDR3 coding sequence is TGTGCCAGCATTCGGACAGGGGGCGCGAACACTGAAGCTTTCTTT.

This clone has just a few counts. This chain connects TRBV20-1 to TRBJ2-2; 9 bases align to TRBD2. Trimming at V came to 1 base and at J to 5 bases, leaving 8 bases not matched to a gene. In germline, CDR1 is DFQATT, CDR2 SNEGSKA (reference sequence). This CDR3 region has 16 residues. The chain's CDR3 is CSARAAGGPLTGELFF. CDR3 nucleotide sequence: TGCAGTGCTAGAGCGGCGGGAGGGCCTTTGACCGGGGAGCTGTTTTTT.

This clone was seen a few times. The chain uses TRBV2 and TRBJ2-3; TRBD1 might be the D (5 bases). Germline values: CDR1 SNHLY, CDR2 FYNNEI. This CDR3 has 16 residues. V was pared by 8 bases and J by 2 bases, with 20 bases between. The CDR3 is CASHQGYLALTDTQYF. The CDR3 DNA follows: TGTGCCAGCCACCAGGGATACCTTGCCCTCACAGATACGCAGTATTTT.

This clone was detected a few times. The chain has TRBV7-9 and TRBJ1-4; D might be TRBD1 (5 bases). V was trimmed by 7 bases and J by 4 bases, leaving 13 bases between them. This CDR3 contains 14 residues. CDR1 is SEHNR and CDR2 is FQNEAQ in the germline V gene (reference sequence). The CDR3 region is CASMGDGGNEKLFF. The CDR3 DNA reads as TGTGCCAGCATGGGAGACGGGGGTAATGAAAAACTGTTTTTT.

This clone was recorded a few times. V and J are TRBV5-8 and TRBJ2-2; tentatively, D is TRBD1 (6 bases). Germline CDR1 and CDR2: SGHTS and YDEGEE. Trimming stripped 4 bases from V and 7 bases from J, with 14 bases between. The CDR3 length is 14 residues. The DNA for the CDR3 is TGTGCCAGCAGCACCGGACAGAAGCACGGGGAGCTGTTTTTT. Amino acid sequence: CASSTGQKHGELFF.